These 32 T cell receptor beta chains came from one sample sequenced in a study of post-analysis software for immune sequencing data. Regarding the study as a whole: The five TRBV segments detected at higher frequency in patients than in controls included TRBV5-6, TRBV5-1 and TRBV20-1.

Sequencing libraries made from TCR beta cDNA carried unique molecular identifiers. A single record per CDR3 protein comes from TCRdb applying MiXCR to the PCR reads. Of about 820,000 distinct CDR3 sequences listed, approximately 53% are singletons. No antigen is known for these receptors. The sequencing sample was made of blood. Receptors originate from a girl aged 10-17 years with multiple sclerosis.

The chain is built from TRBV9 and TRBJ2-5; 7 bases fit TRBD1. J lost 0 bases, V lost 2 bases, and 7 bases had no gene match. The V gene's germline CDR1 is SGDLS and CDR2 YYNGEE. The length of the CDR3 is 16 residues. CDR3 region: CASSVGWTGHQETQYF. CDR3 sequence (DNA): TGTGCCAGCAGCGTCGGGTGGACAGGACACCAAGAGACCCAGTACTTC.

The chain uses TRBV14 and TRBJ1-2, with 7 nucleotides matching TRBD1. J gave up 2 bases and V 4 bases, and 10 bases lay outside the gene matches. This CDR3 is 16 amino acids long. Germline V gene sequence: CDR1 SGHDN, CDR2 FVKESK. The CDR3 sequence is CASSPYRGQPNYGYTF. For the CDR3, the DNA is TGTGCCAGCAGCCCCTATCGGGGACAGCCAAACTATGGCTACACCTTC. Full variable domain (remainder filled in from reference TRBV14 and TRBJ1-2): EAGVTQFPSHSVIEKGQTVTLRCDPISGHDNLYWYRRVMGKEIKFLLHFVKESKQDESGMPNNRFLAERTGGTYSTLKVQPAELEDSGVYFCASSPYRGQPNYGYTFGSGTRLTVV.

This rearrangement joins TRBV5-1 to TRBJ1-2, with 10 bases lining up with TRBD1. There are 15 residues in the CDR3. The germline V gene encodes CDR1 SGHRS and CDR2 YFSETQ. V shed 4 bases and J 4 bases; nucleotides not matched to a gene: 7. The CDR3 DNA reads TGCGCCAGCAGCGACCGACAGGGGGCCGGCTATGGCTACACCTTC. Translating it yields CASSDRQGAGYGYTF.

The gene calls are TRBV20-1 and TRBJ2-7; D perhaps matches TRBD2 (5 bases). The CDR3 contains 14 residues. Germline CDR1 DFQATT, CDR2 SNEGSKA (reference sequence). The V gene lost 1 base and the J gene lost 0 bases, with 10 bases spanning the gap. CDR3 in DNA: TGCAGTGCTAGAGTCGTTCGGGACTCCTACGAGCAGTACTTC. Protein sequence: CSARVVRDSYEQYF.

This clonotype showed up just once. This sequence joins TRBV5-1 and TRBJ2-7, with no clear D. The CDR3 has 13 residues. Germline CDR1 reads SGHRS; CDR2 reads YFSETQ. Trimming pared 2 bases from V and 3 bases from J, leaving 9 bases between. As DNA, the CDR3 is TGCGCCAGCAGCTTTAACAGATTCTACGAGCAGTACTTC. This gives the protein CASSFNRFYEQYF.

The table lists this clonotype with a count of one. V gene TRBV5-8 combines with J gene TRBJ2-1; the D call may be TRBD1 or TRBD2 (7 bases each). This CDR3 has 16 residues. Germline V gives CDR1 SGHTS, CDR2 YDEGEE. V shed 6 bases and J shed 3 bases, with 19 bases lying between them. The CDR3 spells CASTTRGGGGYNEQFF. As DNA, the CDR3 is TGTGCCAGCACCACCAGGGGGGGCGGGGGCTACAATGAGCAGTTCTTC.

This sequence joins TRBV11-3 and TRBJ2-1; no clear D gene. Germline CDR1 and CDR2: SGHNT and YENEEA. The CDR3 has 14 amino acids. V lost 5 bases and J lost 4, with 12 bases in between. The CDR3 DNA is TGTGCCAGCAGCCAGGATTCCCTTTACAATGAGCAGTTCTTC. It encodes CASSQDSLYNEQFF.

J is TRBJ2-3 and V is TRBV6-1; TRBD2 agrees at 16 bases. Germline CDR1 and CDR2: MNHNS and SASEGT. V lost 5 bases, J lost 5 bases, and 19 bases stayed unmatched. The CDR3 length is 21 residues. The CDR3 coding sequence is TGTGCCAGCAGTCAACCCGGGCAGGGACTAGCGGGGGGGACTCCACAAGATACGCAGTATTTT. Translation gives CASSQPGQGLAGGTPQDTQYF.

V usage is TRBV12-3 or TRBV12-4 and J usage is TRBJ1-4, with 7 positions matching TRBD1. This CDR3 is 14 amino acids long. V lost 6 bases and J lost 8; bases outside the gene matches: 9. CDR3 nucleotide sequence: TGTGCCAGCAGAGACAGGGTGCTGAGGGAAAAACTGTTTTTT. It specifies CASRDRVLREKLFF.

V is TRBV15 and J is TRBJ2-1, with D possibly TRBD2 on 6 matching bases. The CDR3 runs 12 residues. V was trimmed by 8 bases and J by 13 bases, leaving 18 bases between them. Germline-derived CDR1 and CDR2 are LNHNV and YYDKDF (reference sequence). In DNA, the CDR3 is TGTGCCACCGGCCTGACGGGAGAGACCCAGTTCTTC. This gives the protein CATGLTGETQFF.

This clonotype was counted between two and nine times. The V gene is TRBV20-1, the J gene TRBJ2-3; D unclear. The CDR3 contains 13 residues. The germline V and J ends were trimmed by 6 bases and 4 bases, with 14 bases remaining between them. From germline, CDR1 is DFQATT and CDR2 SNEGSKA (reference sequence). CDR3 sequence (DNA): TGCAGTGCCCCTACTTTGGAACCAGATACGCAGTATTTT. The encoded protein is CSAPTLEPDTQYF.

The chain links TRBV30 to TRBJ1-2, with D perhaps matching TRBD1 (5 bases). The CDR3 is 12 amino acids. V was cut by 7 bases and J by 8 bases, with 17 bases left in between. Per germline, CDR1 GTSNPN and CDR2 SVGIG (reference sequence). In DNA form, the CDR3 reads TGTGCCTCGAGCTGGGGGTCGCACGGCTACACCTTC. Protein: CASSWGSHGYTF.

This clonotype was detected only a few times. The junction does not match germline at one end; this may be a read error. Here the CDR3 reads CASSLSTFSGSYNEQFF. CDR3 bases: TGTGCTAGCAGCTTATCGACCTTTAGCGGCTCCTACAATGAGCAGTTCTTC. V is TRBV7-7 and J is TRBJ2-1; D possibly corresponds to TRBD2 (6 bases). Germline values: CDR1 SSHAT, CDR2 FNYEAQ (reference sequence). CDR3 size: 17 residues.

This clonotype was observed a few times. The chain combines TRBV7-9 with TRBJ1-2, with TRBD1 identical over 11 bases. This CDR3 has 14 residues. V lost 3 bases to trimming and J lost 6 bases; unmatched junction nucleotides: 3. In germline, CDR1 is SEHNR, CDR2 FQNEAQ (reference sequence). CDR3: CASSFGQGAHGYTF. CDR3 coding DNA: TGTGCCAGCAGCTTTGGACAGGGGGCTCATGGCTACACCTTC.

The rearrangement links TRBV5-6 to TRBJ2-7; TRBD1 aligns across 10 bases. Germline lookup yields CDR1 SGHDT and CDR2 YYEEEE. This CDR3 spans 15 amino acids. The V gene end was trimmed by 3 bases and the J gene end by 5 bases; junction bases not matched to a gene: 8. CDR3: CASSWGQGFGDEQYF. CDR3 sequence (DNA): TGTGCCAGCAGCTGGGGACAGGGGTTCGGGGACGAGCAGTACTTC.

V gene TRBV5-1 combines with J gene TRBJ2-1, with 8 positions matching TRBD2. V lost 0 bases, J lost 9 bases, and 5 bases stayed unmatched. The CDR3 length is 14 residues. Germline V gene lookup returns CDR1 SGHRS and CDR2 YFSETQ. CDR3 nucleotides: TGCGCCAGCAGCTTGGCCGCCGGGAGGGGTGAGCAGTTCTTC. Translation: CASSLAAGRGEQFF.

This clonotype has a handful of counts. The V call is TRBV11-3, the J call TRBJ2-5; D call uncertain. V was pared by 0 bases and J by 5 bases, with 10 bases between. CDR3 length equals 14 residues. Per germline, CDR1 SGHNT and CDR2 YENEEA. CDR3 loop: CASSLDRAWETQYF. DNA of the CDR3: TGTGCCAGCAGCTTAGATCGGGCCTGGGAGACCCAGTACTTC.

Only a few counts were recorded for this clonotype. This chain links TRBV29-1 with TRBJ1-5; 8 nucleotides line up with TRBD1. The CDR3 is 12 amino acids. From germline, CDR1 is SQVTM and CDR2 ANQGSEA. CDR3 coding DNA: TGCAGTGCCCTGACAGGGGATCAGCCCCAGCATTTT. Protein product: CSALTGDQPQHF. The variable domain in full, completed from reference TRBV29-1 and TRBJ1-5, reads SAVISQKPSRDICQRGTSLTIQCQVDSQVTMMFWYRQQPGQSLTLIATANQGSEATYESGFVIDKFPISRPNLTFSTLTVSNMSPEDSSIYLCSALTGDQPQHFGDGTRLSIL.

The CDR3 here is CASSRDIAASSYEQYF. CDR3 DNA sequence: TGTGCCAGCTCAAGGGACATAGCTGCAAGCTCCTACGAGCAGTACTTC. The chain recombines TRBV18 with TRBJ2-7; a weak D match, TRBD1 (6 bases). V lost 5 bases to trimming and J lost 0 bases, with 17 bases between them. The CDR3 sequence is 16 residues long. Per the germline V gene, CDR1 is KGHSH and CDR2 is LQKENI.

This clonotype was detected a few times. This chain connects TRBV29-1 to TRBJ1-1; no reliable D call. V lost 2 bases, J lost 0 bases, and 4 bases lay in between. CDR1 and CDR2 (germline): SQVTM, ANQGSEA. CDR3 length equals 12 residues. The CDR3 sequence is CSVESMNTEAFF. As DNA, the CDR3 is TGCAGCGTTGAATCGATGAACACTGAAGCTTTCTTT.

This CDR3 is CASSRTRDSARYTDTQYF. DNA of the CDR3: TGTGCCAGCAGCCGTACCCGGGACTCCGCTCGATACACAGATACGCAGTATTTT. The chain carries TRBV6-1 and TRBJ2-3; possibly TRBD2 for D (6 bases). Trimming left V 6 bases short and J 2 bases short, with 24 bases between. There are 18 residues in the CDR3. Germline CDR1 MNHNS, CDR2 SASEGT.

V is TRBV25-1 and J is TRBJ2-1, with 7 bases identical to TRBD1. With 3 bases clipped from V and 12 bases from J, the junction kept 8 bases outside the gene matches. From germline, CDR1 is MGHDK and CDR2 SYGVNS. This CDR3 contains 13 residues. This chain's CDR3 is CASSDLTGVTQFF. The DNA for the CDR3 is TGTGCCAGCAGTGATCTCACAGGGGTCACGCAGTTCTTC.

The CDR3 coding sequence is TGTGCCAGCAGTTTAGGTACAGGGTTCTACTATGGCTACACCTTC. Translation gives CASSLGTGFYYGYTF. The chain couples TRBV12-3 or TRBV12-4 to TRBJ1-2; tentative D call: TRBD1 (6 bases). The CDR3 has 15 residues. V dropped 1 base and J dropped 3 bases, with 12 bases sitting between them.

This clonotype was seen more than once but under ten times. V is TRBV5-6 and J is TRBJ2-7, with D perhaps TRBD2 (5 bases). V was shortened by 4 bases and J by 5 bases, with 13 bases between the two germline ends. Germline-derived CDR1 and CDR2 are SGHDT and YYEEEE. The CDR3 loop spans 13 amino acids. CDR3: CASSIDRGNEQYF. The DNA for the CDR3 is TGTGCCAGCAGCATCGACCGAGGGAACGAGCAGTACTTC.

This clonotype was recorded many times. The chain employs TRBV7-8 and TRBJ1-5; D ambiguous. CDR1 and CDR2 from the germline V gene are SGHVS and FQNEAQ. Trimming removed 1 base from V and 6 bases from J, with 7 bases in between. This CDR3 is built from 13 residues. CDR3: CASSLDSGQPQHF. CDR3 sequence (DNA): TGTGCCAGCAGCTTAGACAGTGGTCAGCCCCAGCATTTT.

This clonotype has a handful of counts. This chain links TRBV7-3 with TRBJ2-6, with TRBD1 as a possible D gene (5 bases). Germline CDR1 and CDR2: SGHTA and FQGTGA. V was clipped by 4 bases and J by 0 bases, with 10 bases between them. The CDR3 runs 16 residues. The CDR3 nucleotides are TGTGCCAGCAGCTGGGGCCTTTCCTCTGGGGCCAACGTCCTGACTTTC. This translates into CASSWGLSSGANVLTF.

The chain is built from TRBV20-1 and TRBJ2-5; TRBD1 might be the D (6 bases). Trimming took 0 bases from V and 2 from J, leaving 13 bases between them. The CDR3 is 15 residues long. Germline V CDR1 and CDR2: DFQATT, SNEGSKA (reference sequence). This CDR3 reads CSARDVQGPQETQYF. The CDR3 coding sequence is TGCAGTGCTAGAGATGTCCAGGGGCCACAAGAGACCCAGTACTTC.

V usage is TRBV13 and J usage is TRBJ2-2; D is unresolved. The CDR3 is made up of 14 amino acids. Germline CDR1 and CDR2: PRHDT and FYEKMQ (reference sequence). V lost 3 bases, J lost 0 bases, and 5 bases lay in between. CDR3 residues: CASSLAANTGELFF. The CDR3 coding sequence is TGTGCCAGCAGCTTGGCAGCGAACACCGGGGAGCTGTTTTTT.

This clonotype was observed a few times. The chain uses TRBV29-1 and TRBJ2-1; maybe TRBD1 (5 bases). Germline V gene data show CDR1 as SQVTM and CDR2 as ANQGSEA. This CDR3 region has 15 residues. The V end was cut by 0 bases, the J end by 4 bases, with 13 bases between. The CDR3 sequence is CSVEEIRRQYNEQFF. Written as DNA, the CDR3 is TGCAGCGTTGAAGAAATTCGGCGACAGTACAATGAGCAGTTCTTC.

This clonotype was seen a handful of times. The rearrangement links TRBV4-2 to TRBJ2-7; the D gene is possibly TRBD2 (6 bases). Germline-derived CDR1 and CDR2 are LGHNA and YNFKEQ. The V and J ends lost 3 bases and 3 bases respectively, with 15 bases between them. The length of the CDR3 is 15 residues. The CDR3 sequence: CASSHPGGSHYEQYF. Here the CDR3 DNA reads TGTGCCAGCAGCCACCCTGGAGGGAGCCACTACGAGCAGTACTTC.

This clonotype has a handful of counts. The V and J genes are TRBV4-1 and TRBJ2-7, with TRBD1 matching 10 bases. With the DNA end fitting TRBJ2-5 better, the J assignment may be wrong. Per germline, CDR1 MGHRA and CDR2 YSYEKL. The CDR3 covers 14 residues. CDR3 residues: CASSHGTGAETQYF. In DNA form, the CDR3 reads TGCGCCAGCAGCCACGGGACAGGGGCGGAGACCCAGTACTTC.

The CDR3 protein is CASRGDGDTEAFF. The CDR3 DNA reads TGTGCCAGCAGAGGTGATGGGGACACTGAAGCTTTCTTT. The chain is built from TRBV7-9 and TRBJ1-1, with D unclear. Trimming pared 6 bases from V and 3 bases from J, leaving 11 bases between. Germline V gene lookup returns CDR1 SEHNR and CDR2 FQNEAQ (reference sequence). This CDR3 is 13 amino acids long.